This entry lists 16 T cell receptor beta chains sequenced from one sample in a study of T cells in Graves' hyperthyroidism and ophthalmopathy. Using RNA transcripts as the source, TCR beta CDR3 regions were amplified. Carried out on the TCR CDR3, a first-round RT-PCR used the HTBI primer set. MiXCR was run by TCRdb on the multiplex PCR reads, yielding one entry per CDR3 protein. The table includes more than 450,000 distinct CDR3 sequences, 20% detected once. Sequencing input: blood. The origin of the receptors is a man aged 35 to 55 with Graves' ophthalmopathy.

This clonotype was seen many times. The chain is built from TRBV10-3 and TRBJ2-7, with TRBD1 matching over 9 bases. Per the germline V gene, CDR1 is ENHRY and CDR2 is SYGVKD. V lost 9 bases, J lost 5 bases, and 11 bases stayed unmatched. The CDR3 runs to 14 residues. CDR3 bases: TGTGCCATGGGCCCCGGGACAGGGACCCACGAGCAGTACTTC. Amino acid sequence: CAMGPGTGTHEQYF.

This clonotype was seen more than once but under ten times. The chain uses TRBV20-1 and TRBJ2-7, with 9 bases aligning to TRBD1. The CDR3 totals 15 residues. Germline V lookup: CDR1 DFQATT, CDR2 SNEGSKA (reference sequence). The V gene end was trimmed by 5 bases and the J gene end by 2 bases; junction bases not matched to a gene: 10. The CDR3 region has the DNA TGCAGTGCTCGGACAGGGGAGGGGTATGCCTACGAGCAGTACTTC. Its translation is CSARTGEGYAYEQYF.

This clonotype has a count of ten or more. The chain joins TRBV5-1 to TRBJ1-1; the match to TRBD1 covers 8 bases. The CDR3 loop spans 14 amino acids. V was clipped by 3 bases and J by 5 bases; unmatched bases: 6. Per germline, CDR1 SGHRS and CDR2 YFSETQ. The CDR3 sequence: CASSSLTGGTEAFF. The CDR3 region has the DNA TGCGCCAGCAGCTCACTTACAGGGGGAACTGAAGCTTTCTTT.

A few counts support this clonotype. The chain recombines TRBV6-2 or TRBV6-3 with TRBJ2-3; D not certain. Germline V gives CDR1 MNHEY, CDR2 SVGEGT. Trimming cost V 2 bases and J 0 bases, with 12 bases left between them. CDR3 length: 16 amino acids. The CDR3 bases are TGTGCCAGCAGTTACGGTGGTACTACTAGCACAGATACGCAGTATTTT. It yields the protein CASSYGGTTSTDTQYF.

The chain links TRBV28 to TRBJ2-1; 7 bases are shared with TRBD2. The CDR3 runs to 14 residues. Trimming took 6 bases from V and 9 from J; bases not matched to a gene: 11. Germline V CDR1 and CDR2: MDHEN, SYDVKM. In nucleotides, the CDR3 is TGTGCCAGCAGGAACCCTATAGCGGGCTTTGAGCAGTTCTTC. Its protein is CASRNPIAGFEQFF.

Ten or more counts support this clonotype. In DNA, the CDR3 is TGTGCCATTTCTTTGGGGGGCGCAAGGAATGAGCAGTTCTTC. Its protein product is CAISLGGARNEQFF. V gene TRBV10-3 combines with J gene TRBJ2-1, with D possibly called TRBD1 or TRBD2 (6 bases each). This CDR3 contains 14 residues. Germline V gene sequence: CDR1 ENHRY, CDR2 SYGVKD. V was pared by 9 bases and J by 7 bases, with 19 bases between.

This clonotype was counted ten times or more. The chain has TRBV18 and TRBJ2-7; possibly TRBD1 or TRBD2 for D (6 bases each). This CDR3 has 13 amino acids. Germline values: CDR1 KGHSH, CDR2 LQKENI. Trimming took off 3 bases at V and 7 bases at J, with 13 bases between the two ends. Written as DNA, the CDR3 is TGTGCCAGCTCACCTCTCGAGGGGGGAGAGCAGTACTTC. This gives the protein CASSPLEGGEQYF.

This clonotype was observed many times. The chain carries TRBV2 and TRBJ1-5; D gene uncertain. CDR3 length: 15 amino acids. V lost 5 bases, J lost 0 bases, and 11 bases lay in between. The germline V gene encodes CDR1 SNHLY and CDR2 FYNNEI. For the CDR3, the DNA is TGTGCCAGCAGTCGTAGACCGGATAGCAATCAGCCCCAGCATTTT. Its translation: CASSRRPDSNQPQHF.

The CDR3 loop reads CATSRGNMGSTDTQYF. DNA of the CDR3: TGTGCCACCAGCAGAGGAAATATGGGGAGCACAGATACGCAGTATTTT. This chain uses TRBV15 with TRBJ2-3; no clear D gene. This CDR3 contains 16 residues. CDR1 is LNHNV and CDR2 is YYDKDF in the germline V gene (reference sequence). The V and J ends lost 1 base and 0 bases respectively, with 11 bases between them.

The chain is built from TRBV6-4 and TRBJ2-2; 9 bases are shared with TRBD1. CDR1 is MRHNA and CDR2 is SNTAGT in the germline V gene. The trim removed 6 bases at V and 6 bases at J, leaving 5 bases unmatched. This CDR3 spans 14 amino acids. The CDR3 DNA follows: TGTGCCAGCAGACAGGGGGCGCGAGCCGGGGAGCTGTTTTTT. Its protein is CASRQGARAGELFF.

This clonotype has more than one count but fewer than ten. J is TRBJ2-5 and V is TRBV7-9; D not resolved. The CDR3 runs 13 residues. The V and J ends lost 3 bases and 7 bases respectively, with 12 bases between them. Germline CDR1 reads SEHNR; CDR2 reads FQNEAQ (reference sequence). CDR3 region: CASSFVIGGTQYF. In nucleotides, the CDR3 is TGTGCCAGCAGCTTCGTTATCGGCGGGACCCAGTACTTC.

This chain connects TRBV6-1 to TRBJ2-7; 12 bases align to TRBD2. Trimming took 5 bases from V and 7 from J; bases not matched to a gene: 9. The CDR3 is made up of 15 amino acids. CDR1 is MNHNS, CDR2 SASEGT, per germline. DNA for the CDR3: TGTGCCAGCAGTACGGGACTAGCGGGCTTATGGGAGCAGTACTTC. It yields the protein CASSTGLAGLWEQYF.

Only a few counts were recorded for this clonotype. The rearrangement joins TRBV6-5 to TRBJ2-2, with D unresolved. The CDR3 runs to 13 residues. V lost 1 base, J lost 6 bases, and 6 bases lay in between. Germline loops: CDR1 MNHEY, CDR2 SVGAGI. The CDR3 sequence is CASSYFNSGELFF. In DNA form, the CDR3 reads TGTGCCAGCAGTTACTTCAACTCCGGGGAGCTGTTTTTT.

J is TRBJ2-4 and V is TRBV30; D possibly corresponds to TRBD2 (5 bases). The germline V gene has CDR1 GTSNPN and CDR2 SVGIG (reference sequence). The CDR3 length is 13 residues. Trimming cost V 2 bases and J 8 bases, with 13 bases left between them. Here the CDR3 DNA reads TGTGCCTGGAGTAGTACTAGTTCCGACATTCAGTACTTC. Protein product: CAWSSTSSDIQYF. The full variable domain, rest sourced from reference TRBV30 and TRBJ2-4, is SQTIHQWPATLVQPVGSPLSLECTVEGTSNPNLYWYRQAAGRGLQLLFYSVGIGQISSEVPQNLSASRPQDRQFILSSKKLLLSDSGFYLCAWSSTSSDIQYFGAGTRLSVL.

This clonotype was detected a few times. The CDR3 is CSGIPGQYYGYTF. The CDR3 DNA reads as TGCAGTGGTATACCGGGACAGTACTATGGCTACACCTTC. V gene TRBV20-1 combines with J gene TRBJ1-2, with 7 bases that match TRBD1. Germline CDR1 reads DFQATT; CDR2 reads SNEGSKA (reference sequence). V was clipped by 7 bases and J by 3 bases; unmatched bases: 8. The CDR3 is made up of 13 amino acids.

The V and J genes are TRBV19 and TRBJ1-1; 8 nucleotides agree with TRBD1. With V trimmed by 7 bases and J by 2 bases, 6 bases remained unmatched. Germline V CDR1 and CDR2: LNHDA, SQIVND (reference sequence). The CDR3 has 14 residues. CDR3 in DNA: TGTGCCAGTACGCTCAGGGGGCTCAACACTGAAGCTTTCTTT. This gives the protein CASTLRGLNTEAFF.